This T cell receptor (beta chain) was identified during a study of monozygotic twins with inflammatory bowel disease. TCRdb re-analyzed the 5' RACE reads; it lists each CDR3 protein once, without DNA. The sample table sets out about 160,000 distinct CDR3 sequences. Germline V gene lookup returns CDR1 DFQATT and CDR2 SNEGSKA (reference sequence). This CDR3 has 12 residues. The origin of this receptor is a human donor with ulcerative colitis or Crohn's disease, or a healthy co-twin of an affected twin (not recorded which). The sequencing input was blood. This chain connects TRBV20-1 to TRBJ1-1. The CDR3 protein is CSARGQNTEAFF.